These T cell receptor beta chains were read from a single sample in a study of T cells in Graves' hyperthyroidism and ophthalmopathy. TCRdb re-called the multiplex PCR reads with MiXCR, one entry per CDR3 protein. The sample contains 600,000 or so distinct CDR3 sequences, about 15% of which appear only once. The sequenced sample consisted of blood. Receptors were obtained from a woman between 45 and 60 years old with Graves' ophthalmopathy. Each CDR3 is given with its conserved first and last residue. The order of the fields is V gene, clone size, D gene, J gene, CDR3 length, CDR3 protein, CDR3 DNA. A D gene is named only where the DNA matches it firmly. Size is omitted from some rows. Given values are once, few, many or a class for expanded clones.

v_gene: TRBV4-3; abundance: many; d_gene: .; j_gene: TRBJ2-5; len: 15; CDR3aa: CASSQGRGYQETQYF; CDR3nt: TGCGCCAGCAGCCAAGGCAGGGGATACCAAGAGACCCAGTACTTC
v_gene: TRBV5-1; abundance: many; d_gene: TRBD1; j_gene: TRBJ1-1; len: 14; CDR3aa: CASSTDRRNTEAFF; CDR3nt: TGCGCCAGCAGCACGGACAGGCGGAACACTGAAGCTTTCTTT
v_gene: TRBV28; abundance: .; d_gene: .; j_gene: TRBJ1-2; len: 16; CDR3aa: CASSLKEWGFNYGYTF; CDR3nt: TGTGCCAGCAGTTTAAAAGAGTGGGGGTTCAACTATGGCTACACCTTC
v_gene: TRBV5-1; abundance: many; d_gene: .; j_gene: TRBJ2-2; len: 15; CDR3aa: CASSLGPVDTGELFF; CDR3nt: TGCGCCAGCAGCCTGGGACCCGTTGACACCGGGGAGCTGTTTTTT
v_gene: TRBV7-2; abundance: many; d_gene: .; j_gene: TRBJ1-6; len: 15; CDR3aa: CASSLKAGSNSPLHF; CDR3nt: TGTGCCAGCAGCTTAAAGGCAGGGAGTAATTCACCCCTCCACTTT
v_gene: TRBV6-2/TRBV6-3; abundance: many; d_gene: .; j_gene: TRBJ1-6; len: 14; CDR3aa: CASSTGTQRSPLHF; CDR3nt: TGTGCCAGCAGCACCGGGACTCAAAGGTCACCCCTCCACTTT
v_gene: TRBV7-8; abundance: .; d_gene: TRBD2; j_gene: TRBJ2-7; len: 15; CDR3aa: CASSGRLAGVYEQYF; CDR3nt: TGTGCCAGCAGCGGCAGACTAGCGGGAGTTTACGAGCAGTACTTC
v_gene: TRBV7-2; abundance: few; d_gene: TRBD2; j_gene: TRBJ2-2; len: 17; CDR3aa: CASSLELAGGGTGELFF; CDR3nt: TGTGCCAGCAGCTTAGAACTAGCGGGAGGGGGCACCGGGGAGCTGTTTTTT
v_gene: TRBV2; abundance: many; d_gene: .; j_gene: TRBJ1-3; len: 14; CDR3aa: CASSPGTWGNTIYF; CDR3nt: TGTGCCAGCAGTCCCGGGACATGGGGAAACACCATATATTTT
v_gene: TRBV4-3; abundance: few; d_gene: .; j_gene: TRBJ2-7; len: 17; CDR3aa: CASSQDVQRTPSYEQYF; CDR3nt: TGCGCCAGCAGCCAAGATGTGCAGCGGACACCCTCCTACGAGCAGTACTTC
v_gene: TRBV30; abundance: many; d_gene: TRBD1; j_gene: TRBJ2-7; len: 14; CDR3aa: CAWNPGQGTYEQYF; CDR3nt: TGTGCCTGGAATCCGGGACAGGGAACCTACGAGCAGTACTTC
v_gene: TRBV11-1; abundance: many; d_gene: TRBD1; j_gene: TRBJ2-7; len: 15; CDR3aa: CASSLNTGGIHEQYF; CDR3nt: TGTGCCAGCAGCTTAAACACAGGGGGGATACACGAGCAGTACTTC
v_gene: TRBV28; abundance: many; d_gene: TRBD1; j_gene: TRBJ2-5; len: 15; CDR3aa: CASSLETGAGETQYF; CDR3nt: TGTGCCAGCAGTTTAGAAACAGGGGCTGGAGAGACCCAGTACTTC
v_gene: TRBV4-1; abundance: few; d_gene: .; j_gene: TRBJ2-1; len: 13; CDR3aa: CASSHPGGGEQFF; CDR3nt: TGCGCCAGCAGCCACCCTGGGGGAGGCGAGCAGTTCTTC
v_gene: TRBV4-3; abundance: many; d_gene: .; j_gene: TRBJ1-4; len: 16; CDR3aa: CASSQDLRRTNEKLFF; CDR3nt: TGCGCCAGCAGCCAAGATTTAAGAAGAACTAATGAAAAACTGTTTTTT
v_gene: TRBV6-1; abundance: .; d_gene: .; j_gene: TRBJ1-5; len: 15; CDR3aa: CASSPRDMGQQPQHF; CDR3nt: TGTGCCAGCAGCCCCCGGGACATGGGTCAGCAGCCCCAGCATTTT
v_gene: TRBV28; abundance: many; d_gene: .; j_gene: TRBJ2-7; len: 13; CDR3aa: CASTDRDMSEQYF; CDR3nt: TGTGCCAGCACGGATAGGGACATGTCCGAGCAGTACTTC
v_gene: TRBV3-1; abundance: many; d_gene: .; j_gene: TRBJ2-7; len: 14; CDR3aa: CASSQAGASYEQYF; CDR3nt: TGTGCCAGCAGCCAAGCGGGGGCCTCCTACGAGCAGTACTTC
v_gene: TRBV4-2; abundance: many; d_gene: TRBD2; j_gene: TRBJ2-7; len: 15; CDR3aa: CASSPRLAGRYEQYF; CDR3nt: TGTGCCAGCAGCCCTCGACTAGCGGGGAGGTACGAGCAGTACTTC
v_gene: TRBV11-1; abundance: many; d_gene: TRBD1; j_gene: TRBJ1-1; len: 14; CDR3aa: CASNHRTGATEAFF; CDR3nt: TGTGCCAGCAACCACCGGACAGGGGCCACTGAAGCTTTCTTT
v_gene: TRBV6-6; abundance: many; d_gene: .; j_gene: TRBJ2-1; len: 15; CDR3aa: CASSYPARASNEQFF; CDR3nt: TGTGCCAGCAGTTACCCCGCCAGGGCTAGCAATGAGCAGTTCTTC
v_gene: TRBV7-3; abundance: many; d_gene: .; j_gene: TRBJ2-7; len: 13; CDR3aa: CASSSQPSAEQYF; CDR3nt: TGTGCCAGCAGCTCCCAGCCCTCGGCCGAGCAGTACTTC
v_gene: TRBV7-6; abundance: many; d_gene: TRBD2; j_gene: TRBJ2-1; len: 19; CDR3aa: CASSLVWLAGKSSYNEQFF; CDR3nt: TGTGCCAGCAGCTTAGTTTGGCTAGCGGGAAAGTCATCCTACAATGAGCAGTTCTTC